This T cell receptor beta chain is from a study of CD8+ T cells in alopecia areata. V was cut by 0 bases and J by 5 bases, with 16 bases left in between. The CDR3 extends over 16 amino acids. Germline lookup yields CDR1 SGHTA and CDR2 FQGNSA. Treatment indicated: oral pan-JAK inhibitor, 5-10 mg twice daily. The sequencing template was cDNA reverse transcribed from extracted RNA. Measured with immunoSEQ multiplex PCR; TCRdb has only the in-frame clones, and not every one. The sample consists of roughly 190,000 clones, 60% of them appearing once. The chain recombines TRBV7-2 with TRBJ1-1, with D perhaps TRBD1 (6 bases). This receptor was taken from a human donor with alopecia areata. Sequenced here: CD4+ T cells sorted from blood, sampled at week 24, from a patient treated with tofacitinib. The CDR3 protein is CASSLAGAGLHTEAFF. The CDR3 DNA sequence: TGTGCCAGCAGCTTAGCGGGGGCAGGGTTGCATACTGAAGCTTTCTTT.